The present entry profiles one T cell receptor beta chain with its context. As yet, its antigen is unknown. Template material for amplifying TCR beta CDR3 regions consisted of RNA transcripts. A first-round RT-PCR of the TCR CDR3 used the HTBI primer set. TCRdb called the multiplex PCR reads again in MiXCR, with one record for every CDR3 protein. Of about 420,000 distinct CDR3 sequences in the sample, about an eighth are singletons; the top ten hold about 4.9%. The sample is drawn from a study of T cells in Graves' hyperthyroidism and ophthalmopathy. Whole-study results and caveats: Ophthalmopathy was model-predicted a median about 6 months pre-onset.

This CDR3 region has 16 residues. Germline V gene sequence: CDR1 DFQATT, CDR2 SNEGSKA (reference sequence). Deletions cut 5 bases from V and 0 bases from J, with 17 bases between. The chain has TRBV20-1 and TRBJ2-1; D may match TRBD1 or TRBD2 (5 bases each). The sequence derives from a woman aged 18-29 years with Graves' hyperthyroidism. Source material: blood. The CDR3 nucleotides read TGCAGTGCTTTTGCCGGGACGAAGTTCTCCTACAATGAGCAGTTCTTC. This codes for CSAFAGTKFSYNEQFF.